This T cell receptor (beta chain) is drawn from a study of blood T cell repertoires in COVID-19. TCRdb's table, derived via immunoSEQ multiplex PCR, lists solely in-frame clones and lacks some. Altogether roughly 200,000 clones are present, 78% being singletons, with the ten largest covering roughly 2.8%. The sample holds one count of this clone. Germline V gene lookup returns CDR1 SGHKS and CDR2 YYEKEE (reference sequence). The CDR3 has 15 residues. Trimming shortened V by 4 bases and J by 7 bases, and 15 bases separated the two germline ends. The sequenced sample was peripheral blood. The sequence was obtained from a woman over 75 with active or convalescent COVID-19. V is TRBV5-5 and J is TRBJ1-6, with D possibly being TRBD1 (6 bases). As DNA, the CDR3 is TGTGCCAGCAGCGGACTCAGGGGCACCAATTCACCCCTCCACTTT. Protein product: CASSGLRGTNSPLHF.